Each of the 25 T cell receptor beta chains below was sequenced from the same sample in a study of cytomegalovirus exposure and HLA in healthy donors. A multiplex PCR was run with 60 Vbeta primers and 13 Jbeta primers. The assay was immunoSEQ multiplex PCR, and TCRdb's table has in-frame clones only and misses some. The data contain 150,000 to 160,000 clones, nearly 80% of them singletons. Source material: PBMCs. These receptors were taken from a man aged 25-40 years in good health and CMV-seropositive.

The chain is built from TRBV5-4 and TRBJ2-3, with D possibly being TRBD2 (5 bases). Between the trimmed V and J ends, which lost 3 bases and 1 base, there was a span of 15 bases. Germline CDR1 SGHNT, CDR2 YYREEE (reference sequence). This CDR3 has 16 residues. Here the CDR3 reads CASSSGTGIGTDTQYF. For the CDR3, the DNA is TGTGCCAGCAGCTCCGGCACGGGAATTGGCACAGATACGCAGTATTTT.

This rearrangement joins TRBV5-4 to TRBJ1-5; TRBD1 matches 8 bases. The CDR3 is 15 amino acids. V shed 2 bases and J 4 bases; nucleotides not matched to a gene: 5. The germline CDR1 and CDR2 sequences are SGHNT and YYREEE (reference sequence). DNA of the CDR3: TGTGCCAGCAGCTTCGTGCGGACAGGGAATCAGCCCCAGCATTTT. It translates to CASSFVRTGNQPQHF.

This clone was counted a single time. This chain links TRBV7-2 with TRBJ1-3; no definite D call. This CDR3 has 16 residues. V was pared by 1 base and J by 0 bases, with 10 bases between. CDR1 is SGHTA and CDR2 is FQGNSA in the germline V gene. The CDR3 DNA follows: TGTGCCAGCAGCTTAGAGGGCGGGATCTCTGGAAACACCATATATTTT. Encoded protein: CASSLEGGISGNTIYF. Complete variable domain (other parts from reference TRBV7-2 and TRBJ1-3): GAGVSQSPSNKVTEKGKDVELRCDPISGHTALYWYRQSLGQGLEFLIYFQGNSAPDKSGLPSDRFSAERTGGSVSTLTIQRTQQEDSAVYLCASSLEGGISGNTIYFGEGSWLTVV.

V and J are TRBV28 and TRBJ2-3; 12 nucleotides line up with TRBD2. In germline, CDR1 is MDHEN, CDR2 SYDVKM. The J segment lost 0 bases and the V segment lost 2 bases, leaving 18 bases of the junction unmatched. The CDR3 sequence is 22 residues long. The CDR3 DNA reads as TGTGCCAGCAGTTTACCTCGCGACCGGCGGCTAGCGGGAGGGTCTAGCACAGATACGCAGTATTTT. Protein: CASSLPRDRRLAGGSSTDTQYF.

The gene calls are TRBV2 and TRBJ2-5; TRBD2 matches at 10 bases. Germline CDR1 is SNHLY and CDR2 is FYNNEI. CDR3 size: 15 residues. J lost 2 bases, V lost 4 bases, and 4 bases had no gene match. The CDR3, as DNA: TGTGCCAGCAGTGTACTAGCGGGATTACAAGAGACCCAGTACTTC. Protein product: CASSVLAGLQETQYF.

This rearrangement joins TRBV29-1 to TRBJ1-2; unclear D gene. V was trimmed by 4 bases and J by 2 bases, leaving 5 bases between them. The CDR3 contains 11 residues. Germline V lookup: CDR1 SQVTM, CDR2 ANQGSEA. The CDR3 region is CSVGANYGYTF. CDR3 coding DNA: TGCAGCGTTGGGGCGAACTATGGCTACACCTTC. Supplemented by reference TRBV29-1 and TRBJ1-2, the full variable domain reads SAVISQKPSRDICQRGTSLTIQCQVDSQVTMMFWYRQQPGQSLTLIATANQGSEATYESGFVIDKFPISRPNLTFSTLTVSNMSPEDSSIYLCSVGANYGYTFGSGTRLTVV.

The chain is built from TRBV19 and TRBJ2-7; 10 bases are a match to TRBD1. There are 14 residues in the CDR3. J gave up 5 bases and V 5 bases, and 6 bases lay outside the gene matches. Germline V gene lookup returns CDR1 LNHDA and CDR2 SQIVND (reference sequence). The CDR3 is CASSPDRGKHEQYF. In nucleotides, the CDR3 is TGTGCCAGTAGTCCGGACAGGGGGAAGCACGAGCAGTACTTC.

This chain joins TRBV5-1 and TRBJ1-4, with unresolved D. CDR3 length equals 16 residues. Germline values: CDR1 SGHRS, CDR2 YFSETQ. V lost 0 bases, J lost 7 bases, and 16 bases lay in between. The CDR3 DNA is TGCGCCAGCAGCTTGGAGGCGGGGTTCGGAGGTGAAAAACTGTTTTTT. Its translation: CASSLEAGFGGEKLFF.

This sequence joins TRBV4-2 and TRBJ1-2, with TRBD1 matching 9 bases. CDR3 size: 14 residues. J gave up 13 bases and V 2 bases, and 11 bases lay outside the gene matches. Germline loops: CDR1 LGHNA, CDR2 YNFKEQ. The CDR3 nucleotides are TGTGCCAGCAGCCAAAACAGGGGGCAAGAGTTCTTCACCTTC. This encodes CASSQNRGQEFFTF.

The CDR3: CASSPFRYGGGYTGELFF. DNA of the CDR3: TGCGCCAGCAGTCCCTTCCGGTATGGGGGGGGCTACACCGGGGAGCTGTTTTTT. The chain links TRBV4-1 to TRBJ2-2, with D possibly TRBD2 on 7 matching bases. Germline values: CDR1 MGHRA, CDR2 YSYEKL. There are 18 residues in the CDR3. Deletions cut 6 bases from V and 3 bases from J, with 23 bases between.

There are a few counts of this clone. Here the CDR3 DNA reads TGTGCCAGCAGCTTAGCTGGACTAGCGGCCTCCTACGAGCAGTACTTC. It translates to CASSLAGLAASYEQYF. The chain has TRBV7-8 and TRBJ2-7; 10 positions match TRBD2. Germline lookup yields CDR1 SGHVS and CDR2 FQNEAQ. V was clipped by 0 bases and J by 0 bases; unmatched bases: 2. The CDR3 is made up of 16 amino acids.

The CDR3: CASRFSQGWTGEQYF. The CDR3 nucleotides are TGTGCCAGCAGATTCTCACAGGGGTGGACTGGAGAGCAGTACTTC. The chain is built from TRBV28 and TRBJ2-7; the match to TRBD1 covers 7 bases. Germline V gene lookup returns CDR1 MDHEN and CDR2 SYDVKM. The length of the CDR3 is 15 residues. The junction had 15 bases not matched to a gene; V was cut back by 6 bases and J by 7 bases.

Note on this clone: The sample contains more than one DNA sequence encoding this CDR3. This chain uses TRBV6-6 with TRBJ1-1, with TRBD1 as a possible D gene (5 bases). The germline V gene has CDR1 MNHNY and CDR2 SVGAGI (reference sequence). The CDR3 has 12 residues. V gave up 7 bases and J gave up 4 bases, with 10 bases separating them. CDR3 amino acids: CASTREGTEAFF. Written as DNA, the CDR3 is TGTGCCAGCACCAGGGAGGGCACTGAAGCTTTCTTT.

The chain joins TRBV7-8 to TRBJ2-3, with 8 bases that match TRBD2. The germline V gene encodes CDR1 SGHVS and CDR2 FQNEAQ. This CDR3 has 14 residues. The J segment lost 6 bases and the V segment lost 4 bases, leaving 6 bases of the junction unmatched. CDR3 protein: CASSSAGGEDTQYF. In DNA form, the CDR3 reads TGTGCCAGCAGCTCCGCGGGAGGTGAGGATACGCAGTATTTT. The complete variable domain, with remaining parts taken from reference TRBV7-8 and TRBJ2-3, reads GAGVSQSPRYKVAKRGQDVALRCDPISGHVSLFWYQQALGQGPEFLTYFQNEAQLDKSGLPSDRFFAERPEGSVSTLKIQRTQQEDSAVYLCASSSAGGEDTQYFGPGTRLTVL.

This clone was recorded once. The CDR3 nucleotides read TGTGCCAGCAGTTTAGGTGCGGGACAAGAGACCCAGTACTTC. It codes for CASSLGAGQETQYF. V and J are TRBV28 and TRBJ2-5, with D maybe TRBD2 (6 bases). The CDR3 contains 14 residues. V lost 2 bases and J lost 2, with 9 bases in between. Germline CDR1 and CDR2: MDHEN and SYDVKM.

This clone was seen once. V gene TRBV6-5 combines with J gene TRBJ1-4; 7 positions match TRBD1. Trimming removed 5 bases from V and 4 bases from J; junction bases left unmatched: 1. Germline V CDR1 and CDR2: MNHEY, SVGAGI. The CDR3 is 13 residues long. In DNA form, the CDR3 reads TGTGCCAGCAGTACAGGGGATAATGAAAAACTGTTTTTT. Amino acids: CASSTGDNEKLFF.

The table lists this clone with a count of one. The chain is built from TRBV28 and TRBJ1-2; TRBD1 matches 7 bases. The germline V gene encodes CDR1 MDHEN and CDR2 SYDVKM. The CDR3 totals 17 residues. Unmatched junction bases numbered 18, after V lost 3 bases and J lost 8 bases. The CDR3 is CASSFPFIDRDGCGYTF. The CDR3 DNA is TGTGCCAGCAGTTTCCCATTCATCGACAGGGATGGTTGCGGCTACACCTTC.

The chain carries TRBV4-1 and TRBJ1-4; unclear D gene. V was cut by 1 base and J by 8 bases, with 17 bases left in between. The CDR3 length is 16 residues. CDR1 and CDR2 from the germline V gene are MGHRA and YSYEKL. CDR3 amino acids: CASSQVSGVREEKLFF. DNA for the CDR3: TGCGCCAGCAGCCAAGTGTCCGGGGTAAGGGAAGAAAAACTGTTTTTT.

The chain couples TRBV28 to TRBJ2-5; 8 bases map to TRBD1. The DNA end is more similar to TRBJ2-7, so the J call may be wrong. This CDR3 is 16 amino acids long. Per germline, CDR1 MDHEN and CDR2 SYDVKM. DNA for the CDR3: TGTGCCAGCAGTGGGACCGGGACAGGAAGGTCCTACGAGCAGTACTTC. This gives the protein CASSGTGTGRSYEQYF.

V and J are TRBV28 and TRBJ2-3, with 13 positions matching TRBD2. V gave up 10 bases and J gave up 9 bases; unmatched junction bases: 10. There are 14 residues in the CDR3. Germline assignment: CDR1 MDHEN and CDR2 SYDVKM. The CDR3 protein is CATKQGLAGYTQYF. In nucleotides, the CDR3 is TGTGCCACTAAGCAGGGACTAGCGGGATACACGCAGTATTTT. Drawing the rest from reference TRBV28 and TRBJ2-3, the complete variable domain is DVKVTQSSRYLVKRTGEKVFLECVQDMDHENMFWYRQDPGLGLRLIYFSYDVKMKEKGDIPEGYSVSREKKERFSLILESASTNQTSMYLCATKQGLAGYTQYFGPGTRLTVL.

The rearrangement uses TRBV5-4 and TRBJ2-5; 8 bases agree with TRBD2. Trimming took 2 bases from V and 4 from J; bases not matched to a gene: 4. Germline lookup yields CDR1 SGHNT and CDR2 YYREEE (reference sequence). This CDR3 has 14 residues. For the CDR3, the DNA is TGTGCCAGCAGCTTCAGCGGGAGTGGAGAGACCCAGTACTTC. This codes for CASSFSGSGETQYF.

The chain is built from TRBV4-2 and TRBJ1-5; no definite D call. Germline values: CDR1 LGHNA, CDR2 YNFKEQ. Trimming took 1 base from V and 0 from J, leaving 13 bases between them. The CDR3 sequence is 17 residues long. For the CDR3, the DNA is TGTGCCAGCAGCCAAGCTGTGCAGGCGTATAGCAATCAGCCCCAGCATTTT. It is translated as CASSQAVQAYSNQPQHF.

The J gene is TRBJ1-5, the V gene TRBV19, with TRBD1 matching over 8 bases. V shed 1 base, J shed 2 bases, and the junction held 4 bases outside the gene matches. The CDR3 is 16 amino acids. CDR1 is LNHDA and CDR2 is SQIVND in the germline V gene (reference sequence). The CDR3 here is CASSIVAGGGNQPQHF. CDR3 sequence (DNA): TGTGCCAGTAGTATAGTAGCAGGGGGCGGCAATCAGCCCCAGCATTTT.

The rearrangement links TRBV19 to TRBJ1-3, with 9 nucleotides matching TRBD1. The CDR3 is made up of 14 amino acids. Germline V gene data show CDR1 as LNHDA and CDR2 as SQIVND (reference sequence). Trimming cost V 9 bases and J 0 bases; bases outside gene matches: 3. CDR3 nucleotides: TGTGCCAGCGGGGGACAGGGCTCTGGAAACACCATATATTTT. Residues: CASGGQGSGNTIYF.

This chain uses TRBV5-1 with TRBJ1-1, with TRBD1 identical over 9 bases. Germline V gene data show CDR1 as SGHRS and CDR2 as YFSETQ. The CDR3 is 16 residues long. V lost 4 bases to trimming and J lost 0 bases; unmatched junction nucleotides: 7. CDR3 in amino acids: CASSLRQGEMNTEAFF. The CDR3 DNA follows: TGCGCCAGCAGCCTAAGACAGGGGGAAATGAACACTGAAGCTTTCTTT.